The 9 T cell receptor beta chains listed next were all sequenced from one sample in a study of radiotherapy plus CTLA-4 blockade in lung cancer. TCRdb's table, derived via immunoSEQ multiplex PCR, lists solely in-frame clones and lacks some. Here the sample spans more than 40,000 clones, 65% to 70% being singletons. This sample comprised peripheral blood, obtained from a patient treated with radiotherapy plus ipilimumab. These receptors came from a human donor with non-small cell lung cancer who had a partial response to radiotherapy plus ipilimumab.

The chain combines TRBV30 with TRBJ2-2; D call uncertain. The CDR3 consists of 11 residues. V was clipped by 1 base and J by 11 bases, with 8 bases between them. Germline V gene sequence: CDR1 GTSNPN, CDR2 SVGIG (reference sequence). The CDR3 sequence: CAWSGAVELFF. The CDR3, as DNA: TGTGCCTGGAGTGGGGCTGTTGAGCTGTTTTTT. The entire variable domain, with the rest obtained from reference TRBV30 and TRBJ2-2, is as follows: SQTIHQWPATLVQPVGSPLSLECTVEGTSNPNLYWYRQAAGRGLQLLFYSVGIGQISSEVPQNLSASRPQDRQFILSSKKLLLSDSGFYLCAWSGAVELFFGEGSRLTVL.

This clone was seen a single time. This chain links TRBV9 with TRBJ2-1; D is unresolved. Trimming took off 0 bases at V and 0 bases at J, with 10 bases between the two ends. The CDR3 totals 16 residues. Germline CDR1 is SGDLS and CDR2 is YYNGEE. CDR3 nucleotides: TGTGCCAGCAGCGTAGCTACTTACTACTCCTACAATGAGCAGTTCTTC. As protein: CASSVATYYSYNEQFF.

For this clone: The same CDR3 can be traced to other DNA sequences in this sample. CDR3: CASSFYQGLQETQYF. The CDR3 DNA follows: TGTGCCAGCAGCTTCTATCAGGGACTCCAAGAGACCCAGTACTTC. The V and J genes are TRBV11-2 and TRBJ2-5; TRBD2 is a possible D gene (6 bases). Trimming took 3 bases from V and 1 from J, leaving 12 bases between them. CDR3 size: 15 residues. Germline CDR1 SGHAT, CDR2 FQNNGV.

The V call is TRBV5-6, the J call TRBJ2-5; 8 nucleotides match TRBD2. Germline V lookup: CDR1 SGHDT, CDR2 YYEEEE. V trimming: 4 bases; J trimming: 2 bases; junction bases outside the gene matches: 7. CDR3 size: 15 residues. CDR3 loop: CASSQSGGRQETQYF. The CDR3, as DNA: TGTGCCAGCAGCCAAAGCGGGGGAAGACAAGAGACCCAGTACTTC.

This sequence joins TRBV15 and TRBJ2-7; D may be TRBD1 (7 bases). V shed 3 bases and J shed 3 bases, with 15 bases lying between them. Germline loops: CDR1 LNHNV, CDR2 YYDKDF (reference sequence). The CDR3 has 15 residues. DNA for the CDR3: TGTGCCACCAGCAGGGGGGGACAGATTCTCTACGAGCAGTACTTC. Translated: CATSRGGQILYEQYF.

This clone occurred a few times. V and J are TRBV4-2 and TRBJ1-2; D possibly corresponds to TRBD1 (5 bases). The V gene lost 4 bases and the J gene lost 8 bases, with 11 bases spanning the gap. The CDR3 spans 12 residues. Germline assignment: CDR1 LGHNA and CDR2 YNFKEQ. CDR3 DNA: TGTGCCAGCAGCCCTAGGACAACCGGCTACACCTTC. The encoded protein is CASSPRTTGYTF.

J is TRBJ2-3 and V is TRBV7-6, with D possibly matching TRBD2 (6 bases). Germline V gene sequence: CDR1 SGHVS, CDR2 FNYEAQ. The CDR3 covers 11 residues. V shed 3 bases and J shed 8 bases, with 6 bases lying between them. The CDR3 DNA follows: TGTGCCAGCAGCTTGGGGGGTACGCAGTATTTT. It specifies CASSLGGTQYF.

The chain uses TRBV5-6 and TRBJ1-1; a weak D match, TRBD1 (5 bases). V was clipped by 3 bases and J by 4 bases, with 10 bases between them. Germline CDR1 SGHDT, CDR2 YYEEEE. The CDR3 covers 13 residues. The CDR3 DNA is TGTGCCAGCAGCTCCCTCGGGGGCACTGAAGCTTTCTTT. The encoded protein is CASSSLGGTEAFF.

This chain links TRBV6-6 with TRBJ2-1, with TRBD2 matching over 7 bases. Trimming took 8 bases from V and 0 from J; bases not matched to a gene: 10. The CDR3 contains 16 residues. Germline V gives CDR1 MNHNY, CDR2 SVGAGI (reference sequence). The CDR3 DNA reads TGTGCCAGCCGGGGAGGGGAACCGAGCTCCTACAATGAGCAGTTCTTC. Translating gives CASRGGEPSSYNEQFF.